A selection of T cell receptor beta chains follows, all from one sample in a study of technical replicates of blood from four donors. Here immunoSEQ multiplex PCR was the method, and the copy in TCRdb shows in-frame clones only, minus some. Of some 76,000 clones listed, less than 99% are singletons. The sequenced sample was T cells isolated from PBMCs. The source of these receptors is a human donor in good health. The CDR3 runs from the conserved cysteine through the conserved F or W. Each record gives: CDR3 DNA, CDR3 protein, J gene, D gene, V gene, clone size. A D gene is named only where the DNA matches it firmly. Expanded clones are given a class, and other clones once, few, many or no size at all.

CDR3 DNA: TGCGCCAGCAGCCAAGAACAGGGCCGCGTCTACGAGCAGTACTTC; CDR3 protein: CASSQEQGRVYEQYF; J gene: TRBJ2-7; D gene: -; V gene: TRBV4-3; clone size: -
CDR3 DNA: TGTGCCAGCCACCGGGACAGGGAAGTGAATGAGCAGTTCTTC; CDR3 protein: CASHRDREVNEQFF; J gene: TRBJ2-1; D gene: TRBD1; V gene: TRBV19; clone size: -
CDR3 DNA: TGTGCCAGTAGTGCCCCGAGCGGGGCTACCCGCGAAAAACTGTTTTTT; CDR3 protein: CASSAPSGATREKLFF; J gene: TRBJ1-4; D gene: -; V gene: TRBV19; clone size: -
CDR3 DNA: TGTGCCAGCAGCCCCTCGGGAGGTCCCTACGAGCAGTACTTC; CDR3 protein: CASSPSGGPYEQYF; J gene: TRBJ2-7; D gene: TRBD2; V gene: TRBV9; clone size: -
CDR3 DNA: TGTGCCAGCAGTTATGGAGCCGGGAGGAGAGATACGCAGTATTTT; CDR3 protein: CASSYGAGRRDTQYF; J gene: TRBJ2-3; D gene: TRBD2; V gene: TRBV6-6; clone size: -
CDR3 DNA: TGTGCCAGTAGTATTATGTTCGAGGTAACCGGGGAGCTGTTTTTT; CDR3 protein: CASSIMFEVTGELFF; J gene: TRBJ2-2; D gene: -; V gene: TRBV19; clone size: -
CDR3 DNA: TGTGCCAGCAGTCTCTATCAAGCGGGACCTATCTACGAGCAGTACTTC; CDR3 protein: CASSLYQAGPIYEQYF; J gene: TRBJ2-7; D gene: TRBD2; V gene: TRBV27; clone size: -
CDR3 DNA: TGTGCCAGTAGTATTACTCTAGGGGAGCTGTTTTTT; CDR3 protein: CASSITLGELFF; J gene: TRBJ2-2; D gene: -; V gene: TRBV19; clone size: -
CDR3 DNA: TGTGCCAGCAGCCCGGGACAGGGAGTCGCTGAAGCTTTCTTT; CDR3 protein: CASSPGQGVAEAFF; J gene: TRBJ1-1; D gene: TRBD1; V gene: TRBV9; clone size: -
CDR3 DNA: TGTGCCAGCAGCTTCCTGACTCCTGAGCAGTTCTTC; CDR3 protein: CASSFLTPEQFF; J gene: TRBJ2-1; D gene: -; V gene: TRBV7-2; clone size: -
CDR3 DNA: TGTGCCGGCGGGGAAGATGAGCAGTTCTTC; CDR3 protein: CAGGEDEQFF; J gene: TRBJ2-1; D gene: -; V gene: TRBV10-3; clone size: -
CDR3 DNA: TGTGCCAGCAGCTTAAGCCTCTCCTATGGCTACACCTTC; CDR3 protein: CASSLSLSYGYTF; J gene: TRBJ1-2; D gene: -; V gene: TRBV5-5; clone size: -
CDR3 DNA: TGTGCCAGCAGTACTTTAGCGGAGAGGAACACAGATACGCAGTATTTT; CDR3 protein: CASSTLAERNTDTQYF; J gene: TRBJ2-3; D gene: -; V gene: TRBV27; clone size: -
CDR3 DNA: TGTGCCTGGTCTACAGGGGATGGCTATGGCTACACCTTC; CDR3 protein: CAWSTGDGYGYTF; J gene: TRBJ1-2; D gene: TRBD1; V gene: TRBV30; clone size: -
CDR3 DNA: TGCGCCAGCAGCCATGGATTAGCGGGAGTCAGCACCGGGGAGCTGTTTTTT; CDR3 protein: CASSHGLAGVSTGELFF; J gene: TRBJ2-2; D gene: TRBD2; V gene: TRBV4-1; clone size: -
CDR3 DNA: TGTGCCAGCAGACTGGGGACAGGAACATATGGCTACACCTTC; CDR3 protein: CASRLGTGTYGYTF; J gene: TRBJ1-2; D gene: TRBD1; V gene: TRBV2; clone size: -
CDR3 DNA: TGTGCCAGCAGAATCCCGGGACAGGTAAAAGGCTACACCTTC; CDR3 protein: CASRIPGQVKGYTF; J gene: TRBJ1-2; D gene: TRBD1; V gene: TRBV6-1; clone size: -
CDR3 DNA: TGCGCCAGCAGTGAGCGGGAGGGCAATTCCGGGGAGCTGTTTTTT; CDR3 protein: CASSEREGNSGELFF; J gene: TRBJ2-2; D gene: TRBD2; V gene: TRBV10-2; clone size: once
CDR3 DNA: TGTGCCAGCAGCCATCGGGGGTCCAGAAACACCATATATTTT; CDR3 protein: CASSHRGSRNTIYF; J gene: TRBJ1-3; D gene: -; V gene: TRBV16; clone size: -
CDR3 DNA: TGTGCCAGCAGCTTAGAGGGGGATATGAACACTGAAGCTTTCTTT; CDR3 protein: CASSLEGDMNTEAFF; J gene: TRBJ1-1; D gene: -; V gene: TRBV7-6; clone size: -
CDR3 DNA: TGTGCCAGCAGCTCTCAGGGGGCCAACGAGCAGTACTTC; CDR3 protein: CASSSQGANEQYF; J gene: TRBJ2-7; D gene: TRBD1; V gene: TRBV7-9; clone size: -
CDR3 DNA: TGTGCCTGGACCGCGAAGGGAGTTTATAGCAATCAGCCCCAGCATTTT; CDR3 protein: CAWTAKGVYSNQPQHF; J gene: TRBJ1-5; D gene: -; V gene: TRBV30; clone size: -
CDR3 DNA: TGTGCCAGCAGTGAATGGGGGGGAAACACTGAAGCTTTCTTT; CDR3 protein: CASSEWGGNTEAFF; J gene: TRBJ1-1; D gene: -; V gene: TRBV6-1; clone size: -
CDR3 DNA: TGTGCCAGCAGCACCTTTAGCGGGGGCTACGAGCAGTACTTC; CDR3 protein: CASSTFSGGYEQYF; J gene: TRBJ2-7; D gene: TRBD2; V gene: TRBV7-2; clone size: -
CDR3 DNA: TGCGCCAGCAGCTTGGCGGGACTAGCGGGAGGAAACAATGAGCAGTTCTTC; CDR3 protein: CASSLAGLAGGNNEQFF; J gene: TRBJ2-1; D gene: TRBD2; V gene: TRBV5-1; clone size: -
CDR3 DNA: TGTGCCAGCAGTTTTAAGGGTAGCGGGACTTACAATGAGCAGTTCTTC; CDR3 protein: CASSFKGSGTYNEQFF; J gene: TRBJ2-1; D gene: TRBD2; V gene: TRBV27; clone size: once
CDR3 DNA: TGTGCCAGCAGCTCTACGTCTAGCACAGATACGCAGTATTTT; CDR3 protein: CASSSTSSTDTQYF; J gene: TRBJ2-3; D gene: -; V gene: TRBV11-3; clone size: -
CDR3 DNA: TGTGCCAGCAGCTTGGTTACGGGACATGGAAATTCACCCCTCCACTTT; CDR3 protein: CASSLVTGHGNSPLHF; J gene: TRBJ1-6; D gene: -; V gene: TRBV5-6; clone size: -
CDR3 DNA: TGTGCCTGGAGCGGCACTAGAGCCAATGAAAAACTGTTTTTT; CDR3 protein: CAWSGTRANEKLFF; J gene: TRBJ1-4; D gene: -; V gene: TRBV30; clone size: -
CDR3 DNA: TGTGCCAGCAGTTTTGTAGGGGCAGGGGGCGCGGGGGAGACCCAGTACTTC; CDR3 protein: CASSFVGAGGAGETQYF; J gene: TRBJ2-5; D gene: TRBD1; V gene: TRBV28; clone size: -
CDR3 DNA: TGTGCCAGCAGTCCCCCGACAGGGGCCAATTTGTACGAGCAGTACTTC; CDR3 protein: CASSPPTGANLYEQYF; J gene: TRBJ2-7; D gene: TRBD1; V gene: TRBV28; clone size: -
CDR3 DNA: TGTGCCAGCAGTTCATCTCCTCGACTGAGGAACTACGAGCAGTACTTC; CDR3 protein: CASSSSPRLRNYEQYF; J gene: TRBJ2-7; D gene: -; V gene: TRBV27; clone size: -
CDR3 DNA: TGTGCCAGCAGTGTCAGGGCAAGGGGGGAGCAGTTCTTC; CDR3 protein: CASSVRARGEQFF; J gene: TRBJ2-1; D gene: -; V gene: TRBV6-4; clone size: -
CDR3 DNA: TGTGCCAGCGCCAGGGAGGGACAGCCCCAGCATTTT; CDR3 protein: CASAREGQPQHF; J gene: TRBJ1-5; D gene: -; V gene: TRBV6-5; clone size: -
CDR3 DNA: TGTGCCAGCAGCTTATATGGCAGGGACCAAGAGACCCAGTACTTC; CDR3 protein: CASSLYGRDQETQYF; J gene: TRBJ2-5; D gene: -; V gene: TRBV7-9; clone size: -
CDR3 DNA: TGTGCCAGCAGCACCCAGGCTGGCTACACCTTC; CDR3 protein: CASSTQAGYTF; J gene: TRBJ1-2; D gene: -; V gene: TRBV7-6; clone size: -
CDR3 DNA: TGTGCCAGCAGTGAACAGGGGCTCGCAGATACGCAGTATTTT; CDR3 protein: CASSEQGLADTQYF; J gene: TRBJ2-3; D gene: -; V gene: TRBV2; clone size: -
CDR3 DNA: TGTGCCAGCAGCAGGACTAGTTACGAGCAGTACTTC; CDR3 protein: CASSRTSYEQYF; J gene: TRBJ2-7; D gene: TRBD2; V gene: TRBV7-9; clone size: -
CDR3 DNA: TGCAGCGTTGCGGGGATTTCAAATGAAAAACTGTTTTTT; CDR3 protein: CSVAGISNEKLFF; J gene: TRBJ1-4; D gene: -; V gene: TRBV29-1; clone size: -
CDR3 DNA: TGTGCCAGCAGCTTTTATAGCGGGACGACCTACAATGAGCAGTTCTTC; CDR3 protein: CASSFYSGTTYNEQFF; J gene: TRBJ2-1; D gene: TRBD2; V gene: TRBV7-3; clone size: -
CDR3 DNA: TGTGCCAGCAGCTTGTCGGGAGGGCCCCACAATGAGCAGTTCTTC; CDR3 protein: CASSLSGGPHNEQFF; J gene: TRBJ2-1; D gene: TRBD2; V gene: TRBV7-9; clone size: once
CDR3 DNA: TGTGCCAGCAGCGGGAATGGGGTCCATGAGCAGTTCTTC; CDR3 protein: CASSGNGVHEQFF; J gene: TRBJ2-1; D gene: -; V gene: TRBV6-6; clone size: -
CDR3 DNA: TGTGCCATCAGATACGAAGGACTAGCAGACTACTACAATGAGCAGTTCTTC; CDR3 protein: CAIRYEGLADYYNEQFF; J gene: TRBJ2-1; D gene: TRBD2; V gene: TRBV10-3; clone size: -